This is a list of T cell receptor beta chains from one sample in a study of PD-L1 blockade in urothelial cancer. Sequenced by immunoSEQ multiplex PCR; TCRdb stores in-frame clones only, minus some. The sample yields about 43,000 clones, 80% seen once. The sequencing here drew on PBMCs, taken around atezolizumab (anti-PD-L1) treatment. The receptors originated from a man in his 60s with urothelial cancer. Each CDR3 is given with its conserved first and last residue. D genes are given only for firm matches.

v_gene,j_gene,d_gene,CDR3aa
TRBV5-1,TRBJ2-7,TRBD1,CASSLALAGGLYEQYF
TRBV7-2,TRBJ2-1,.,CASSLARSSYNEQFF
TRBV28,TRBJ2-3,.,CASSLGALGATDTQYF
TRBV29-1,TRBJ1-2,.,CSARTEGYGYTF
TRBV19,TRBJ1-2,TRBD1,CASSIEQGLDYGYTF
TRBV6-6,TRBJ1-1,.,CAISGGGSTEAFF
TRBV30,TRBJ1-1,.,CAWSLGAPEAFF
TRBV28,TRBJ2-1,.,CASEGGNTRSYNEQFF
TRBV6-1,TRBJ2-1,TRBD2,CASSAWTSGSNEQFF
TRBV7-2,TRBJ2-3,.,CASSLFSGQTRADTQYF
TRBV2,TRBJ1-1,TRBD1,CASTQGEGTEAFF
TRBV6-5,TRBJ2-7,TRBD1,CASGAGTAPKQYF
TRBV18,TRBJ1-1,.,CASSPWEDTEAFF
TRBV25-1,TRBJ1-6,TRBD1,CASSEYGGTGGNSPLHF
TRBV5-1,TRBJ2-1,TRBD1,CASSVQGSSYNEQFF
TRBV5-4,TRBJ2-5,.,CASSLGQRETQYF
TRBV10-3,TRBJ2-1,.,CAISDFKGDYNEQFF
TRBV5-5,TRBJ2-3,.,CASRPQLSSTDTQYF
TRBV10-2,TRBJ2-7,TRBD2,CASSPAGGAYEQYF
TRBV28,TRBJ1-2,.,CASSTSPINYGYTF
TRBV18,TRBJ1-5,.,CASSPTPTGNQPQHF
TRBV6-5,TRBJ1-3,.,CASSSTGHAGNTIYF
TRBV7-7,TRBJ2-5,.,CASTQLQGRQETQYF
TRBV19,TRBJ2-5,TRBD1,CASSIDLEGAEETQYF
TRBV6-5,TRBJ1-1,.,CASSPGRASPEAFF
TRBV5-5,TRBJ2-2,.,CASSPLQGTGELFF
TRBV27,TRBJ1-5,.,CASSLRQNQPQHF
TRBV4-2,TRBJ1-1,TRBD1,CASSQEGQGVPEAFF
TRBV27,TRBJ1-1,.,CASRRNTEAFF
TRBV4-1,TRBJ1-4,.,CASSQGMDRNEKLFF
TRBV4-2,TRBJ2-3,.,CASSNQIPIYSTDTQYF
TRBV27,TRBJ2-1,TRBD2,CASSFRLAGFPYNEQFF
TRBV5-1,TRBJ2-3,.,CASSLAAQGRADTQYF
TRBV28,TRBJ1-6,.,CASSLSRGKSPLHF
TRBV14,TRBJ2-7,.,CASSHNSVYEQYF
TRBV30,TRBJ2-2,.,CASPRGNTGELFF
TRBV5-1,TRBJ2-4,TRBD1,CASSSTGTGENIQYF
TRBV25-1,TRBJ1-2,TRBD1,CASSNSPGQGDYGYTF
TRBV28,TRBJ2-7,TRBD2,CASSLVTSGTSRYEQYF
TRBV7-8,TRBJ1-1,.,CASSSMGGRVDVAFF
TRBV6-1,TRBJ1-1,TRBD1,CASSERGGQTLNTEAFF
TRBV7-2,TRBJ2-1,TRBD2,CASSLEGTSGYNEQFF
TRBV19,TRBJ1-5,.,CASSTFTGLGSNQPQHF
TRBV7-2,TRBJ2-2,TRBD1,CASSRRQGATGELFF
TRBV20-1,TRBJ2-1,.,CSATPGREQFF